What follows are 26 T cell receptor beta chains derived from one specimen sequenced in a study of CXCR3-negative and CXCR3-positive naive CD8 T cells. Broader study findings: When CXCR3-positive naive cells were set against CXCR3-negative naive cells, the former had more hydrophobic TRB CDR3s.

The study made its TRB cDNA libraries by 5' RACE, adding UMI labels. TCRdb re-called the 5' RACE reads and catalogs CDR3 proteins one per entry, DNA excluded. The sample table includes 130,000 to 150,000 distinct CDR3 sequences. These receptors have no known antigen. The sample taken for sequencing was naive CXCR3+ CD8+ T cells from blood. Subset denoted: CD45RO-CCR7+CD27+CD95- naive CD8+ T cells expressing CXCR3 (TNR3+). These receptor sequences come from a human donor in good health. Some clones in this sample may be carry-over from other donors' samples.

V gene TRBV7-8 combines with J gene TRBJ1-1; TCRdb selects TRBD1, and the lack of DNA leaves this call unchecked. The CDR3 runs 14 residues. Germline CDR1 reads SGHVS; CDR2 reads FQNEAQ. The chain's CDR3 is CASSSLQGVTEAFF.

The CDR3 sequence is CASTPSKLTSGEQETQYF. The chain carries TRBV13 and TRBJ2-5; lacking DNA, the TRBD2 call made by TCRdb goes unchecked. CDR3 size: 18 residues. The germline gives CDR1 PRHDT, CDR2 FYEKMQ (reference sequence).

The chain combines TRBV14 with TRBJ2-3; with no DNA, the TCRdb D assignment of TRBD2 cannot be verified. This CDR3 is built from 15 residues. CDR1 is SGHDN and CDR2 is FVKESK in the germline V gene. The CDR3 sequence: CASSQGTSGTDTQYF.

This CDR3 reads CASTDWTSRSYEQYF. This sequence joins TRBV6-7 and TRBJ2-7; lacking DNA, the TRBD1 call made by TCRdb goes unchecked. TRBV6-7 is assigned to the ORF class and has an uncertain function. The CDR3 runs 15 residues.

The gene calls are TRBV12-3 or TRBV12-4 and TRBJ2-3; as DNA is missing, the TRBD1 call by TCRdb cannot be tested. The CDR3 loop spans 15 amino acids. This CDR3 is CASSLEGAQVDTQYF.

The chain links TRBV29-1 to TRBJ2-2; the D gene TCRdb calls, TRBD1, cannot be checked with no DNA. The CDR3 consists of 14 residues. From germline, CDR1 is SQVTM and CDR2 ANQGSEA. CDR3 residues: CSVEAGTDTGELFF.

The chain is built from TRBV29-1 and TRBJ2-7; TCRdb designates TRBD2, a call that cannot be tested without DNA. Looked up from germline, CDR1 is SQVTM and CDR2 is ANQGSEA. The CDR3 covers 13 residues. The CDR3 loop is CSVVITLTYEQYF.

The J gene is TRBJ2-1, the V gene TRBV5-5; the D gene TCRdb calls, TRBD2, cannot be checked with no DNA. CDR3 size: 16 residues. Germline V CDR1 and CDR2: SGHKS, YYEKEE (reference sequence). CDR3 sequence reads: CASSLGVLAGRDEQFF.

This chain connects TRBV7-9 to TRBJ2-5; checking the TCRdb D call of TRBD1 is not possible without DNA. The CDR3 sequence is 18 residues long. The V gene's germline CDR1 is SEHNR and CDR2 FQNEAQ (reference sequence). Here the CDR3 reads CASSFPPSDWTRQETQYF.

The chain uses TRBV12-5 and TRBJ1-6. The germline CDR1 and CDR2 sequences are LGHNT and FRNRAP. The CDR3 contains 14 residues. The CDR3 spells CASAVEGFASPLHF.

The CDR3 protein is CSAGVYRAGSGKYEQYF. The rearrangement links TRBV29-1 to TRBJ2-7; TCRdb's D call of TRBD1 is untestable without DNA. The CDR3 covers 17 residues. Looked up from germline, CDR1 is SQVTM and CDR2 is ANQGSEA.

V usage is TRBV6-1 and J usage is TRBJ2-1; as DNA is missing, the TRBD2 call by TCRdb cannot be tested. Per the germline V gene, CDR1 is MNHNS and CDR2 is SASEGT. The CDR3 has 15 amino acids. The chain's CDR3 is CASSGRDSNYNEQFF.

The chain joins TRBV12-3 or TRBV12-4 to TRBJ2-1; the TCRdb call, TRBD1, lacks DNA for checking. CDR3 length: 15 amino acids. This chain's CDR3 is CASSQTQGLANEQFF.

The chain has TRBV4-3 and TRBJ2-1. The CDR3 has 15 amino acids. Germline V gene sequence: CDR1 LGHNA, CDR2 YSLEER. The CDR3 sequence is CASSQDQGRVYEQFF.

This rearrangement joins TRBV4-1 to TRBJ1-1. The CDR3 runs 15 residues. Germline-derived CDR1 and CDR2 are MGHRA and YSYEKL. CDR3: CASSQQGPPDTEAFF.

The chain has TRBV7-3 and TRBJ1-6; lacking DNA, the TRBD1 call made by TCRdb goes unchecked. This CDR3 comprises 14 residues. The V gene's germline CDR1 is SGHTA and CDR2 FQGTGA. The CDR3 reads CASSLQGVGSPLHF.

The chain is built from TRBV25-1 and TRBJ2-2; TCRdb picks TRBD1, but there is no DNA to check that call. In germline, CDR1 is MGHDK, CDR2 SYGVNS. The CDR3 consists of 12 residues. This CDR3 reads CASKQGTGELFF.

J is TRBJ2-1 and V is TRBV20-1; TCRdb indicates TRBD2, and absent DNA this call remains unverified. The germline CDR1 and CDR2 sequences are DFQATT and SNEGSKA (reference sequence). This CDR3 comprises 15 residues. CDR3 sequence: CSALPRLALYNEQFF.

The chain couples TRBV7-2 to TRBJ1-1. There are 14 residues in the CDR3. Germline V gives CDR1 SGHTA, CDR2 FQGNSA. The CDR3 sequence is CASSLNVAFAEAFF.

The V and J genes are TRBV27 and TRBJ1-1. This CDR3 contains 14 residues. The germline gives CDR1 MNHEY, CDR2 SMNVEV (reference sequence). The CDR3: CASSKGFRNTEAFF.

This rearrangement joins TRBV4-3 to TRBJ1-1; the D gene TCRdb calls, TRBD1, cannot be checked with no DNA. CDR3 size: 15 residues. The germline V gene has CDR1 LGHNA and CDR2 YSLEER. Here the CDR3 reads CASSQETGRYTEAFF.

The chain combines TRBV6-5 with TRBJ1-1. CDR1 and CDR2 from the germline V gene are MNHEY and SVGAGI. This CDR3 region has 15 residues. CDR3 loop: CASSYGTYMNTEAFF.

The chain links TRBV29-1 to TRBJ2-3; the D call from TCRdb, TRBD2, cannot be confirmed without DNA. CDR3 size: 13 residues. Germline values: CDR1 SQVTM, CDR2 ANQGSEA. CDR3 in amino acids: CSVEGRYTDTQYF.

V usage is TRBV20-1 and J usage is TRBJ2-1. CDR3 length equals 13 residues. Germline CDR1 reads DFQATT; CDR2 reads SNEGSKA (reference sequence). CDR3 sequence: CSARVPIYNEQFF.

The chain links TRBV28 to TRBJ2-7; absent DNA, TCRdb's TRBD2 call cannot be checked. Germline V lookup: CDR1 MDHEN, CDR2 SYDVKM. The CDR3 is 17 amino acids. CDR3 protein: CASSLNLEGRGTYEQYF.

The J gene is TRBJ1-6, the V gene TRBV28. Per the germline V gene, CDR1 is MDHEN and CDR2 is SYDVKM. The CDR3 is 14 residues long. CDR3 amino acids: CASSAILNNSPLHF.